Presented here are 17 T cell receptor beta chains from one specimen sequenced in a study of siplizumab effects on memory and regulatory T cells. Repertoires were generated with immunoSEQ multiplex PCR, while TCRdb's copy carries only in-frame clones and drops some. The sample carries some 97,000 clones, 94% recorded once. Sequencing was done on a sample of Tregs sorted from blood. All receptors derive from a human donor in good health.

The chain employs TRBV28 and TRBJ1-2, with a tentative D call TRBD1 (5 bases). The CDR3 runs 14 residues. Trimming shortened V by 8 bases and J by 2 bases, and 15 bases separated the two germline ends. Germline CDR1 reads MDHEN; CDR2 reads SYDVKM. CDR3: CASSIGQGNYGYTF. The CDR3 nucleotides are TGTGCCAGCTCAATCGGGCAGGGCAACTATGGCTACACCTTC.

This chain uses TRBV14 with TRBJ2-7; weak D call: TRBD2 (5 bases). CDR1 SGHDN and CDR2 FVKESK come from the germline V gene. This CDR3 spans 15 amino acids. The ends were cut back, 2 bases at V and 3 bases at J, with 14 bases in the middle. Written as DNA, the CDR3 is TGTGCCAGCAGCCAATATTCGCGCGGGCACTACGAGCAGTACTTC. It codes for CASSQYSRGHYEQYF.

The chain is built from TRBV5-6 and TRBJ2-2; possibly TRBD1 for D (5 bases). The germline V and J ends were trimmed by 0 bases and 2 bases, with 11 bases remaining between them. Germline lookup yields CDR1 SGHDT and CDR2 YYEEEE. This CDR3 is 16 amino acids long. CDR3 loop: CASSLGQIYNTGELFF. As DNA, the CDR3 is TGTGCCAGCAGCTTGGGACAGATATATAACACCGGGGAGCTGTTTTTT.

This chain joins TRBV29-1 and TRBJ2-3; D not certain. The germline V gene encodes CDR1 SQVTM and CDR2 ANQGSEA. Trimming removed 0 bases at V and 2 bases at J, with 3 bases between. The CDR3 sequence is 12 residues long. DNA for the CDR3: TGCAGCGTTGAAGAAGTCACAGATACGCAGTATTTT. It encodes CSVEEVTDTQYF.

The chain joins TRBV14 to TRBJ2-5; no definite D call. V was trimmed by 5 bases and J by 2 bases, leaving 15 bases between them. The V gene's germline CDR1 is SGHDN and CDR2 FVKESK. CDR3 length: 15 residues. CDR3 loop: CASSSLSLAQETQYF. CDR3 coding DNA: TGTGCCAGCAGCTCCCTTAGTCTTGCTCAAGAGACCCAGTACTTC.

The chain joins TRBV27 to TRBJ2-7; D may correspond to TRBD1 or TRBD2 (6 bases each). The CDR3 sequence is 16 residues long. V shed 0 bases and J shed 3 bases, with 15 bases lying between them. Germline CDR1 MNHEY, CDR2 SMNVEV (reference sequence). The CDR3 protein is CASSLSPTSRGYEQYF. CDR3 in DNA: TGTGCCAGCAGTTTATCCCCCACTAGCAGGGGCTACGAGCAGTACTTC.

The CDR3 DNA reads TGTGCCAGCAGCCAATTACTAGTAACAGGGACTGAAGCTTTCTTT. Its protein product is CASSQLLVTGTEAFF. The rearrangement uses TRBV14 and TRBJ1-1, with a tentative D call TRBD1 (6 bases). Germline CDR1 SGHDN, CDR2 FVKESK. Between the trimmed V and J ends, which lost 2 bases and 5 bases, there was a span of 15 bases. The CDR3 spans 15 residues.

The chain couples TRBV5-1 to TRBJ2-7, with 7 bases matching TRBD1. With V trimmed by 5 bases and J by 4 bases, 6 bases remained unmatched. The CDR3 runs to 13 residues. CDR1 is SGHRS, CDR2 YFSETQ, per germline. The CDR3 sequence: CASRWDRTYEQYF. The CDR3 DNA sequence: TGCGCCAGCAGATGGGACAGAACATACGAGCAGTACTTC. The full variable domain, completed using reference TRBV5-1 and TRBJ2-7, is KAGVTQTPRYLIKTRGQQVTLSCSPISGHRSVSWYQQTPGQGLQFLFEYFSETQRNKGNFPGRFSGRQFSNSRSEMNVSTLELGDSALYLCASRWDRTYEQYFGPGTRLTVT.

The chain joins TRBV28 to TRBJ1-2; D perhaps matches TRBD1 (6 bases). The CDR3 has 16 residues. V gave up 9 bases and J gave up 0 bases, with 20 bases separating them. Germline values: CDR1 MDHEN, CDR2 SYDVKM. CDR3 coding DNA: TGTGCCAGTGTTCGGGCGGGTACAGGGCCTAACTATGGCTACACCTTC. This translates into CASVRAGTGPNYGYTF.

J is TRBJ2-7 and V is TRBV20-1; perhaps TRBD2 as D (6 bases). Per germline, CDR1 DFQATT and CDR2 SNEGSKA (reference sequence). The CDR3 covers 11 residues. V was shortened by 4 bases and J by 6 bases, with 10 bases between the two germline ends. Written as DNA, the CDR3 is TGCAGTGCTACCCGACTAGGCGAGCAGTACTTC. Encoded protein: CSATRLGEQYF.

The chain uses TRBV6-6 and TRBJ1-3; TRBD1 might be the D (6 bases). Per germline, CDR1 MNHNY and CDR2 SVGAGI (reference sequence). The CDR3 covers 15 residues. Trimming left V 2 bases short and J 0 bases short, with 8 bases between. The CDR3 bases are TGTGCCAGCAGTTACCAAGGGGGCTCTGGAAACACCATATATTTT. Translated: CASSYQGGSGNTIYF.

V usage is TRBV7-8 and J usage is TRBJ1-3; 8 bases are a match to TRBD1. This CDR3 region has 15 residues. Germline V CDR1 and CDR2: SGHVS, FQNEAQ. V lost 8 bases and J lost 3; bases outside the gene matches: 9. Here the CDR3 reads CASGAGGYYGNTIYF. The CDR3 coding sequence is TGTGCCAGCGGTGCAGGGGGCTATTATGGAAACACCATATATTTT.

The chain has TRBV5-5 and TRBJ1-2; weak D call: TRBD1 (5 bases). The CDR3 has 15 amino acids. V gave up 0 bases and J gave up 8 bases, with 17 bases separating them. Germline V gene sequence: CDR1 SGHKS, CDR2 YYEKEE (reference sequence). CDR3 residues: CASSLEGTTTYGYTF. Here the CDR3 DNA reads TGTGCCAGCAGCTTGGAAGGGACGACAACTTACGGCTACACCTTC. The full variable domain, with the rest looked up from reference TRBV5-5 and TRBJ1-2, is DAGVTQSPTHLIKTRGQQVTLRCSPISGHKSVSWYQQVLGQGPQFIFQYYEKEERGRGNFPDRFSARQFPNYSSELNVNALLLGDSALYLCASSLEGTTTYGYTFGSGTRLTVV.

The chain links TRBV28 to TRBJ2-3, with TRBD2 identical over 10 bases. The CDR3 has 19 residues. Germline V gene lookup returns CDR1 MDHEN and CDR2 SYDVKM. V was clipped by 4 bases and J by 3 bases; unmatched bases: 16. The CDR3 DNA follows: TGTGCCAGCAGTTCGGGACTAGCGTCTCCGAGTTGGTGGACAGATACGCAGTATTTT. Translated, it gives CASSSGLASPSWWTDTQYF. The variable domain in full, completed from reference TRBV28 and TRBJ2-3, reads DVKVTQSSRYLVKRTGEKVFLECVQDMDHENMFWYRQDPGLGLRLIYFSYDVKMKEKGDIPEGYSVSREKKERFSLILESASTNQTSMYLCASSSGLASPSWWTDTQYFGPGTRLTVL.

The chain has TRBV18 and TRBJ2-7, with D unresolved. The CDR3 totals 14 residues. The germline V gene encodes CDR1 KGHSH and CDR2 LQKENI. The ends were cut back, 8 bases at V and 2 bases at J, with 16 bases in the middle. In DNA, the CDR3 is TGTGCCAGCACTAAACCACCAGGTACCTACGAGCAGTACTTC. Its translation is CASTKPPGTYEQYF.

The V gene is TRBV11-2, the J gene TRBJ2-5, with no clear D. Trimming left V 3 bases short and J 5 bases short, with 1 base between. CDR3 length: 10 residues. Germline lookup yields CDR1 SGHAT and CDR2 FQNNGV. Here the CDR3 reads CASSLETQYF. The CDR3 DNA sequence: TGTGCCAGCAGCTTGGAGACCCAGTACTTC. Full variable domain (remainder filled in from reference TRBV11-2 and TRBJ2-5): EAGVAQSPRYKIIEKRQSVAFWCNPISGHATLYWYQQILGQGPKLLIQFQNNGVVDDSQLPKDRFSAERLKGVDSTLKIQPAKLEDSAVYLCASSLETQYFGPGTRLLVL.

The chain combines TRBV10-2 with TRBJ2-1, with TRBD2 identical over 11 bases. The V and J ends lost 4 bases and 6 bases, in that order; junction bases with no gene match: 11. The CDR3 extends over 17 amino acids. The germline gives CDR1 WSHSY, CDR2 SAAADI. The DNA of the CDR3 is TGCGCCAGCAGTGCCTATATAGCGGGAGGGCCGGTCAATGAGCAGTTCTTC. Protein sequence: CASSAYIAGGPVNEQFF.